This TCR beta chain emerged from a study of blood T cells in healthy people across ages. Through a sample-barcoded 5' primer and a J-beta primer mix, a second PCR was run for about 7 to 12 cycles. Each sample yielded at least 3 million CDR3-containing paired-end reads. A single record per CDR3 protein comes from TCRdb applying MiXCR to the 5' RACE reads. The profile shows about 1,800,000 distinct CDR3 sequences, 28% of them singletons. The CDR3 totals 13 residues. Trimming pared 6 bases from V and 8 bases from J, leaving 16 bases between. The sequencing input was blood. The receptor was derived from a woman aged 25-40 years in good health. This chain uses TRBV12-3 or TRBV12-4 with TRBJ1-2, with D tentatively TRBD1 (6 bases). The CDR3 protein is CASRSTGKGGYTF. The CDR3, as DNA: TGTGCCAGCAGATCAACAGGGAAAGGCGGCTACACCTTC.